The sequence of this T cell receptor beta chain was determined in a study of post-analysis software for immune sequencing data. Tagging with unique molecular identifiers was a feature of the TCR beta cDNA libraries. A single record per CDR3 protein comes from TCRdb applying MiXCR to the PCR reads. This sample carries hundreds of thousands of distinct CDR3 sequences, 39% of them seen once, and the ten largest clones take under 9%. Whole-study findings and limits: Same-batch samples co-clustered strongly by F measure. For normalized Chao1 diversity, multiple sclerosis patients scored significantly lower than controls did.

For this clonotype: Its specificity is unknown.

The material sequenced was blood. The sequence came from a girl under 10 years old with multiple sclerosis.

The CDR3: CSARRPGYETQYF. The CDR3 DNA reads TGCAGTGCTAGAAGACCGGGGTATGAGACCCAGTACTTC. The chain employs TRBV20-1 and TRBJ2-5, with D perhaps matching TRBD2 (5 bases). The V end was cut by 2 bases, the J end by 5 bases, with 12 bases between. The CDR3 has 13 amino acids. Germline CDR1 reads DFQATT; CDR2 reads SNEGSKA (reference sequence).